Presented here are 22 T cell receptor beta chains from one specimen sequenced in a study of blood T cell repertoires in COVID-19. Profiled with immunoSEQ multiplex PCR; TCRdb holds only in-frame clones, not every one. The table lists roughly 180,000 clones, more than 80% of them singletons. Source material: peripheral blood. These receptors all stem from a woman aged 60-75 years with acute or convalescent COVID-19.

The V and J genes are TRBV19 and TRBJ1-5; possible D gene TRBD1, 6 bases. Per germline, CDR1 LNHDA and CDR2 SQIVND (reference sequence). V lost 8 bases, J lost 7 bases, and 21 bases lay in between. This CDR3 contains 15 residues. The CDR3 DNA follows: TGTGCCAGTTGGGCTGGGACATTGGGTTCACAGCCCCAGCATTTT. Translation gives CASWAGTLGSQPQHF. Full variable domain (outside the CDR3, taken from reference TRBV19 and TRBJ1-5): DGGITQSPKYLFRKEGQNVTLSCEQNLNHDAMYWYRQDPGQGLRLIYYSQIVNDFQKGDIAEGYSVSREKKESFPLTVTSAQKNPTAFYLCASWAGTLGSQPQHFGDGTRLSIL.

This chain connects TRBV5-1 to TRBJ2-2; 8 bases are shared with TRBD1. CDR1 SGHRS and CDR2 YFSETQ come from the germline V gene. The V and J ends lost 1 base and 1 base, in that order; junction bases with no gene match: 3. CDR3 length: 16 residues. Here the CDR3 reads CASSLIGTGNTGELFF. DNA for the CDR3: TGCGCCAGCAGCTTGATCGGGACAGGGAACACCGGGGAGCTGTTTTTT.

This sequence joins TRBV15 and TRBJ2-5, with 7 nucleotides matching TRBD2. Germline values: CDR1 LNHNV, CDR2 YYDKDF (reference sequence). The length of the CDR3 is 13 residues. The ends lost 3 bases at V and 3 bases at J; junction bases unmatched: 1. CDR3 protein: CATSRAGEETQYF. The DNA of the CDR3 is TGTGCCACCAGCAGGGCGGGAGAAGAGACCCAGTACTTC.

This clone was counted at least ten times. The chain joins TRBV21-1 to TRBJ2-7; TRBD2 reflects the table's D call only, with no check against the DNA. TRBV21-1 is a pseudogene segment. The CDR3 is 15 amino acids. CDR3 sequence: CASSKGNSGSYEQYF. Here the CDR3 DNA reads TGTGCCAGCAGCAAAGGGAACAGCGGGAGCTACGAGCAGTACTTC.

The genes are TRBV15 and TRBJ2-7, with TRBD2 matching over 10 bases. The CDR3 length is 15 residues. CDR1 is LNHNV, CDR2 YYDKDF, per germline (reference sequence). J gave up 1 base and V 5 bases, and 5 bases lay outside the gene matches. The CDR3 bases are TGTGCCACCAGCTCAGGGACTAGCGAGTCCTACGAGCAGTACTTC. Translating gives CATSSGTSESYEQYF.

The rearrangement links TRBV5-4 to TRBJ2-5; D not certain. This CDR3 is 11 amino acids long. With 5 bases removed from V and 4 bases from J, the gap between germline ends came to 6 bases. Looked up from germline, CDR1 is SGHNT and CDR2 is YYREEE (reference sequence). Written as DNA, the CDR3 is TGTGCCAGCAGTTCCTCAGAGACCCAGTACTTC. As protein: CASSSSETQYF.

The chain's CDR3 is CASSLGQNNSPLHF. As DNA, the CDR3 is TGTGCCAGCTCACTGGGACAGAATAATTCACCCCTCCACTTT. This chain links TRBV18 with TRBJ1-6; 7 nucleotides align to TRBD1. CDR1 and CDR2 from the germline V gene are KGHSH and LQKENI. Losses at the gene ends were 4 bases for V and 5 bases for J; bases not matched to a gene: 2. The CDR3 sequence is 14 residues long.

This chain uses TRBV7-8 with TRBJ2-7, with TRBD1 identical over 7 bases. Per germline, CDR1 SGHVS and CDR2 FQNEAQ. V gave up 5 bases and J gave up 0 bases; unmatched junction bases: 7. CDR3 length equals 15 residues. The CDR3 protein is CASSKATGSSYEQYV. The CDR3 coding sequence is TGTGCCAGCAGCAAAGCGACAGGGAGCTCCTACGAGCAGTACGTC.

This clone has only a few counts. The rearrangement joins TRBV11-3 to TRBJ2-1, with D perhaps matching TRBD1 (6 bases). The V and J ends lost 1 base and 2 bases respectively, with 12 bases between them. Germline V CDR1 and CDR2: SGHNT, YENEEA. This CDR3 has 16 residues. The DNA for the CDR3 is TGTGCCAGCAGCTTAGCCTCGGCAGGGGCCTACAATGAGCAGTTCTTC. Residues: CASSLASAGAYNEQFF.

This chain links TRBV5-4 with TRBJ2-7; tentatively, D is TRBD1 (6 bases). The CDR3 has 15 amino acids. Per germline, CDR1 SGHNT and CDR2 YYREEE (reference sequence). The V end lost 0 bases, the J end lost 0 bases, and 10 bases lay between the germline ends. Written as DNA, the CDR3 is TGTGCCAGCAGCTTGGACCAGGGGACCTCCTACGAGCAGTACTTC. This sequence encodes CASSLDQGTSYEQYF.

This clone was seen only once. The rearrangement joins TRBV28 to TRBJ1-5, with TRBD1 as a possible D gene (6 bases). There are 14 residues in the CDR3. The germline CDR1 and CDR2 sequences are MDHEN and SYDVKM. V lost 3 bases to trimming and J lost 6 bases, with 12 bases between them. CDR3 nucleotides: TGTGCCAGCAGTTTGGCACAGGGATTTCAGCCCCAGCATTTT. Translation: CASSLAQGFQPQHF.

The chain combines TRBV30 with TRBJ1-2; D unresolved. Germline V gene data show CDR1 as GTSNPN and CDR2 as SVGIG (reference sequence). V was pared by 0 bases and J by 0 bases, with 14 bases between. This CDR3 is built from 16 residues. CDR3 bases: TGTGCCTGGAGTGTACTCGTGGGCAGACCTAACTATGGCTACACCTTC. This gives the protein CAWSVLVGRPNYGYTF.

This clone showed up just a few times. J is TRBJ1-2 and V is TRBV12-3 or TRBV12-4; D might be TRBD1 (6 bases). Trimming removed 6 bases from V and 13 bases from J, with 18 bases in between. The CDR3 sequence is 12 residues long. The CDR3: CASRPPQGLPTF. CDR3 nucleotides: TGTGCCAGCAGGCCGCCACAGGGCCTCCCCACCTTC.

This clone was counted a single time. The chain joins TRBV10-3 to TRBJ1-6; 7 nucleotides align to TRBD1. This CDR3 comprises 14 residues. Germline CDR1 and CDR2: ENHRY and SYGVKD. V lost 4 bases, J lost 7 bases, and 4 bases stayed unmatched. CDR3 residues: CAISGDSGNSPLHF. The DNA of the CDR3 is TGTGCCATCAGTGGGGACAGCGGAAATTCACCCCTCCACTTT.

This clone appeared a few times. The chain employs TRBV5-1 and TRBJ2-3; TRBD1 might be the D (5 bases). CDR3 length: 14 residues. V lost 0 bases to trimming and J lost 2 bases, with 7 bases between them. CDR1 is SGHRS and CDR2 is YFSETQ in the germline V gene. Here the CDR3 reads CASSLATVTDTQYF. The CDR3 bases are TGCGCCAGCAGCTTGGCGACAGTCACAGATACGCAGTATTTT. Filled out from reference TRBV5-1 and TRBJ2-3, the complete variable domain reads KAGVTQTPRYLIKTRGQQVTLSCSPISGHRSVSWYQQTPGQGLQFLFEYFSETQRNKGNFPGRFSGRQFSNSRSEMNVSTLELGDSALYLCASSLATVTDTQYFGPGTRLTVL.

The genes are TRBV30 and TRBJ1-2; 7 bases line up with TRBD1. Germline V gives CDR1 GTSNPN, CDR2 SVGIG (reference sequence). V lost 5 bases and J lost 8; bases outside the gene matches: 11. This CDR3 spans 13 amino acids. CDR3 sequence: CAWYTGDYGGYTF. The CDR3 DNA sequence: TGTGCCTGGTATACAGGGGATTACGGCGGCTACACCTTC.

This clone was seen a single time. The chain uses TRBV6-6 and TRBJ2-7; no clear D gene. CDR3 size: 14 residues. Germline lookup yields CDR1 MNHNY and CDR2 SVGAGI (reference sequence). V gave up 6 bases and J gave up 0 bases, with 12 bases separating them. CDR3 amino acids: CASSLTPPSYEQYF. The CDR3 DNA reads TGTGCCAGCAGCCTTACACCGCCCTCCTACGAGCAGTACTTC.

The V and J genes are TRBV27 and TRBJ2-2; D uncertain. The germline V gene encodes CDR1 MNHEY and CDR2 SMNVEV (reference sequence). V lost 7 bases and J 7 bases, leaving 10 bases between the germline ends. This CDR3 contains 12 residues. The CDR3 is CASTTSGGELFF. The CDR3 DNA reads as TGTGCCAGCACCACGAGTGGCGGGGAGCTGTTTTTT.

The chain couples TRBV6-5 to TRBJ2-7, with TRBD2 matching over 8 bases. Germline V gene sequence: CDR1 MNHEY, CDR2 SVGAGI. J gave up 1 base and V 6 bases, and 5 bases lay outside the gene matches. The length of the CDR3 is 14 residues. This chain's CDR3 is CASRSVAGSYEQYF. The CDR3 nucleotides read TGTGCCAGCAGAAGTGTAGCGGGATCCTACGAGCAGTACTTC.

The rearrangement joins TRBV10-3 to TRBJ1-6, with a weak D call TRBD1 (5 bases). CDR1 ENHRY and CDR2 SYGVKD come from the germline V gene. The CDR3 length is 15 residues. V lost 8 bases and J lost 1, with 12 bases in between. The CDR3 protein is CAISAGESYNSPLHF. The DNA of the CDR3 is TGTGCCATCTCGGCGGGGGAATCCTATAATTCACCCCTCCACTTT.

The V gene is TRBV25-1, the J gene TRBJ1-4; 8 bases map to TRBD1. From germline, CDR1 is MGHDK and CDR2 SYGVNS. This CDR3 has 14 residues. V lost 4 bases, J lost 6 bases, and 4 bases stayed unmatched. The CDR3 sequence is CASSGTGLDEKLFF. The CDR3 region has the DNA TGTGCCAGCAGTGGGACAGGGCTTGATGAAAAACTGTTTTTT.

The chain links TRBV18 to TRBJ1-2; the match to TRBD1 covers 11 bases. CDR1 is KGHSH, CDR2 LQKENI, per germline. The J segment lost 4 bases and the V segment lost 6 bases, leaving 4 bases of the junction unmatched. CDR3 length: 14 amino acids. The CDR3 nucleotides are TGTGCCAGCTCCCGGACAGGGGGCGGCTATGGCTACACCTTC. Its protein product is CASSRTGGGYGYTF.